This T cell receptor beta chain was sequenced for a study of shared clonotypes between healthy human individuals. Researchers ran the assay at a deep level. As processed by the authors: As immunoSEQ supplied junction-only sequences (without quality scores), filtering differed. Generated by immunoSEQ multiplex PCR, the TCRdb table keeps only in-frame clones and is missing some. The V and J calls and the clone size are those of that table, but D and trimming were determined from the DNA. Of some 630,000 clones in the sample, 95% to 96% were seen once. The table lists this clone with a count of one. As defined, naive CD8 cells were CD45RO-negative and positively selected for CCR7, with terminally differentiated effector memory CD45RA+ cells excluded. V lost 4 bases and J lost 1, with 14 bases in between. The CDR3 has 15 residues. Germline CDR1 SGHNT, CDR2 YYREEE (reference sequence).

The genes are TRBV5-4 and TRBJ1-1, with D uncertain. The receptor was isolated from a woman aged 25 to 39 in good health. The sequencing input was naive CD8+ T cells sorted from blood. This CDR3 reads CASSPFRAQNTEAFF. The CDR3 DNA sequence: TGTGCCAGCAGCCCGTTCCGGGCTCAGAACACTGAAGCTTTCTTT.